The T cell receptor (beta chain) described here comes from a study of STAT5B mutations in CD4+ large granular lymphocyte leukemia. Study as a whole: The CDR3 'QG' motif was associated with a particular HLA allele among healthy donors. Overall study results and limits: CD4-sorted patient repertoires seemed more clonal than healthy CD4+ repertoires. Main leukemic clonotypes were patient-specific, but more than 20% appeared at low frequency elsewhere.

Only in-frame clones appear in the TCRdb table, and some are missing; sequencing was by immunoSEQ multiplex PCR. This table holds tens of thousands of clones, 60% to 85% found once. Control samples were healthy donors' buffy coats. The CDR3 spans 14 residues. Trimming stripped 8 bases from V and 6 bases from J, with 16 bases between. The V gene's germline CDR1 is MNHNY and CDR2 SVGAGI (reference sequence). A few counts support this clone. Its antigen is not identified. The J gene is TRBJ2-2, the V gene TRBV6-6; D is perhaps TRBD1 or TRBD2 (5 bases each). This TCR was recovered from a human donor in good health. The sample was CD4+ T cells from blood buffy coats. In nucleotides, the CDR3 is TGTGCCAGCCCCAAAGATGGGACCTCCGGGGAGCTGTTTTTT. It encodes CASPKDGTSGELFF.